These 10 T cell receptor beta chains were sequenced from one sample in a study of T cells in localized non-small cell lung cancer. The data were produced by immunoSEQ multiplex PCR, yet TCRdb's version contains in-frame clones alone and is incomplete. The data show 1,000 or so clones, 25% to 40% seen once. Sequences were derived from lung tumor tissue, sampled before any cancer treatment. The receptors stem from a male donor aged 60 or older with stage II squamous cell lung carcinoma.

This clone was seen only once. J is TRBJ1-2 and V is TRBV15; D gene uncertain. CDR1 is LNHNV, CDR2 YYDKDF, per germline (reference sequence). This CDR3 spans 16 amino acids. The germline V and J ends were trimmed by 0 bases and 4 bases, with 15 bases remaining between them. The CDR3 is CATSRETVGPVYGYTF. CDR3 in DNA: TGTGCCACCAGCAGAGAAACAGTGGGCCCGGTCTATGGCTACACCTTC.

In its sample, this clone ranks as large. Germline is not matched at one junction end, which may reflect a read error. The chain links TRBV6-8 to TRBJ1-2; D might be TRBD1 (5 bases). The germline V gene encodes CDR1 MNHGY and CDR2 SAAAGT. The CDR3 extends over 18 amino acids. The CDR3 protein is CASSDSMMDQGNNYGYTF. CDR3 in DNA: TGTGCCAGCAGTGACTCGATGATGGACCAGGGCAATAACTATGGCTACACCTTC.

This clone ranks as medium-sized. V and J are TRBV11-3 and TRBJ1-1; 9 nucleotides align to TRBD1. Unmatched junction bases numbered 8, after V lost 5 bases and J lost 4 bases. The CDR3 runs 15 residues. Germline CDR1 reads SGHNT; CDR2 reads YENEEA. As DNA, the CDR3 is TGTGCCAGCAGCCCTTTACAGGGGGCGGTCACTGAAGCTTTCTTT. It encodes CASSPLQGAVTEAFF. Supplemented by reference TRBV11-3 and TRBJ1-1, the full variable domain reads EAGVVQSPRYKIIEKKQPVAFWCNPISGHNTLYWYLQNLGQGPELLIRYENEEAVDDSQLPKDRFSAERLKGVDSTLKIQPAELGDSAVYLCASSPLQGAVTEAFFGQGTRLTVV.

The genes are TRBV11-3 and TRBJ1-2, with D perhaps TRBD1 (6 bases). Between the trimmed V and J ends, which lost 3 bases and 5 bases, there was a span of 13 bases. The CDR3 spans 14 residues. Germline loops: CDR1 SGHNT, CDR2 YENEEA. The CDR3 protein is CASSLALTGYGYTF. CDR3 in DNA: TGTGCCAGCAGCTTGGCGCTTACAGGGTATGGCTACACCTTC.

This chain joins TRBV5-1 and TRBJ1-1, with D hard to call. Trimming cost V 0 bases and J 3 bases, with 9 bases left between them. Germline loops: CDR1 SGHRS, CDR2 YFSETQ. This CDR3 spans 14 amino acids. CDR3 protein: CASSLVQPDTEAFF. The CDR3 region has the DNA TGCGCCAGCAGCTTGGTCCAGCCGGACACTGAAGCTTTCTTT.

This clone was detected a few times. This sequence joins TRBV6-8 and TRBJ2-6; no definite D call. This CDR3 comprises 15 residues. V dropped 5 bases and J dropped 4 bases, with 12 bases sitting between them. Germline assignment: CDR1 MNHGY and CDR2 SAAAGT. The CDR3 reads CASSAEALGANVLTF. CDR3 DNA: TGTGCCAGCAGTGCAGAGGCTTTGGGGGCCAACGTCCTGACTTTC.

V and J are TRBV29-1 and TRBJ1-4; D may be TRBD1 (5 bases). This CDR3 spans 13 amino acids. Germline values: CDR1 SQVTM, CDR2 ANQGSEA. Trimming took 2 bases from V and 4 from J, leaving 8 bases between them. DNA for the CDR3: TGCAGCGTTGAAACAGGCTATAATGAAAAACTGTTTTTT. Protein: CSVETGYNEKLFF. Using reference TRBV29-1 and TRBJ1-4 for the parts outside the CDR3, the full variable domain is SAVISQKPSRDICQRGTSLTIQCQVDSQVTMMFWYRQQPGQSLTLIATANQGSEATYESGFVIDKFPISRPNLTFSTLTVSNMSPEDSSIYLCSVETGYNEKLFFGSGTQLSVL.

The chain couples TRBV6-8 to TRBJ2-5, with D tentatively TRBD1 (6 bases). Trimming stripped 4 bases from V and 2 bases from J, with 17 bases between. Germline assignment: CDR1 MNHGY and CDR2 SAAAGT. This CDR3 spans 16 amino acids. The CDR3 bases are TGTGCCAGCAGTTCCTCCTTTACCGGGACACAAGAGACCCAGTACTTC. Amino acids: CASSSSFTGTQETQYF.

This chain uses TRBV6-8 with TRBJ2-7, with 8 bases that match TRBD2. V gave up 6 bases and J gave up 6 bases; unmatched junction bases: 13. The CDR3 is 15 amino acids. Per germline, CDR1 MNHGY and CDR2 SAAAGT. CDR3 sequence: CASSPFGSGSSEQYF. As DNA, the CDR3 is TGTGCCAGCAGCCCCTTTGGAAGCGGGAGCTCCGAGCAGTACTTC.

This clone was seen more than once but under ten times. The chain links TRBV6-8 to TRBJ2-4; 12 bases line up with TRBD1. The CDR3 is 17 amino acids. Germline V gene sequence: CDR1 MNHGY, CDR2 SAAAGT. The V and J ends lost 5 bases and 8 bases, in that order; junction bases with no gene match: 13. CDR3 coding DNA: TGTGCCAGCAGTGAGTACGGGACAGGGGGCTTTCCGGACATTCAGTACTTC. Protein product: CASSEYGTGGFPDIQYF.